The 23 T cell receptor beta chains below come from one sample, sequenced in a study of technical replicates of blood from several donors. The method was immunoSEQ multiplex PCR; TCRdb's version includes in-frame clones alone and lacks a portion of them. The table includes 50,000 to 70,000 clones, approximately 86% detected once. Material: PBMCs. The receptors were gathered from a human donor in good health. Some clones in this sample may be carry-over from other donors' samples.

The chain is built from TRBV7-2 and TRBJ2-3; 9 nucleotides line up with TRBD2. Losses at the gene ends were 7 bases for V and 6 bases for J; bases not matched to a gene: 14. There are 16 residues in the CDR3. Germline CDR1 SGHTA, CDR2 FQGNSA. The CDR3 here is CASNFGLRGGGDTQYF. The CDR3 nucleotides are TGTGCCAGCAACTTTGGGTTGCGGGGGGGCGGGGATACGCAGTATTTT.

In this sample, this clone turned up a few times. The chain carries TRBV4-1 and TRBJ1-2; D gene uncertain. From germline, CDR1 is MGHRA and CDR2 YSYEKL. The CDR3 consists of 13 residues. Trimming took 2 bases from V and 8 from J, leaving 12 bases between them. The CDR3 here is CASSQFGEYGYTF. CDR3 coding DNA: TGCGCCAGCAGCCAATTCGGGGAGTACGGCTACACCTTC.

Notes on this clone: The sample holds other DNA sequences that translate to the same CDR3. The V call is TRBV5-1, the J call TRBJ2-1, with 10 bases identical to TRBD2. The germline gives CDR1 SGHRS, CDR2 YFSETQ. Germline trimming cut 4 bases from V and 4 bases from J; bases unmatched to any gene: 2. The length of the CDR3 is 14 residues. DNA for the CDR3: TGCGCCAGCAGCGGAGCGGGAGGGTACAATGAGCAGTTCTTC. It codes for CASSGAGGYNEQFF. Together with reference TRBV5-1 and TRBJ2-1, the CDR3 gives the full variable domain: KAGVTQTPRYLIKTRGQQVTLSCSPISGHRSVSWYQQTPGQGLQFLFEYFSETQRNKGNFPGRFSGRQFSNSRSEMNVSTLELGDSALYLCASSGAGGYNEQFFGPGTRLTVL.

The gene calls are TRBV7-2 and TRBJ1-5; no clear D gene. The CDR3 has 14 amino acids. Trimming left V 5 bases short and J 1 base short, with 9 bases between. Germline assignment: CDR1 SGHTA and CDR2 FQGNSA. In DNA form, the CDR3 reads TGTGCCAGCAGCCAGGCCAACAGCAATCAGCCCCAGCATTTT. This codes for CASSQANSNQPQHF.

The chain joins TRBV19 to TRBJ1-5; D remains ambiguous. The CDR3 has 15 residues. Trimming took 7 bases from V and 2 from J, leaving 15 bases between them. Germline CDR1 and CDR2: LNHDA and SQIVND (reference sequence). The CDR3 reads CASTSEGWGNQPQHF. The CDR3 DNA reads TGTGCCAGTACCTCTGAGGGTTGGGGCAATCAGCCCCAGCATTTT.

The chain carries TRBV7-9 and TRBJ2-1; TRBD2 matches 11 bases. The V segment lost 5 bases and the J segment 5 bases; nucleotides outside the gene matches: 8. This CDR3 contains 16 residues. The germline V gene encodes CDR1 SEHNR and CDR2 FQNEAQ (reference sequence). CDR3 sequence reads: CASSPRTSGPNNEQFF. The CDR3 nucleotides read TGTGCCAGCAGCCCGAGGACTAGCGGGCCCAACAATGAGCAGTTCTTC.

For the CDR3, the DNA is TGTGCCAGCAGCTCCCAGAGTACCAGGGCAAGCTACACCTTC. This encodes CASSSQSTRASYTF. The rearrangement links TRBV7-8 to TRBJ1-2; D may be TRBD1 (5 bases). The length of the CDR3 is 14 residues. Trimming took 4 bases from V and 9 from J, leaving 18 bases between them. Germline V lookup: CDR1 SGHVS, CDR2 FQNEAQ.

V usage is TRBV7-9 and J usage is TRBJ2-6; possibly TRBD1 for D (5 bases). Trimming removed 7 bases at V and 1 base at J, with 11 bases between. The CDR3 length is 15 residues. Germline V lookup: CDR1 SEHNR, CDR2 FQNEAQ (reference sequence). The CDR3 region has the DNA TGTGCCAGCACCCGGCAGGGATCTGGGGCCAACGTCCTGACTTTC. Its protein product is CASTRQGSGANVLTF.

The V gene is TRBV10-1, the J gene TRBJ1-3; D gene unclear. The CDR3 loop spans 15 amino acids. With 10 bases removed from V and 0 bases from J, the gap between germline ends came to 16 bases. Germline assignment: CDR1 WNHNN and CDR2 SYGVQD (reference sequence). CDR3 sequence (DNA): TGCGCCATCCCCCGAGCGGGGAGCTCTGGAAACACCATATATTTT. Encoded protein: CAIPRAGSSGNTIYF.

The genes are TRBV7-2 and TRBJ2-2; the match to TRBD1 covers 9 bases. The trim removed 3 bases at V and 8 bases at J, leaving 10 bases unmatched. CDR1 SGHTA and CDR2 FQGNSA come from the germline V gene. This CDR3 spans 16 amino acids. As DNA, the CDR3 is TGTGCCAGCAGCTTTTGGACAGGGGCAACTTCAGGGGAGCTGTTTTTT. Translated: CASSFWTGATSGELFF.

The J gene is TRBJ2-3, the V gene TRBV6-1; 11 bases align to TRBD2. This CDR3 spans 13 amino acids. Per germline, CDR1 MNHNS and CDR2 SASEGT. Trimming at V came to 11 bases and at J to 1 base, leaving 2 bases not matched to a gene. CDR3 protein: CAGLAGGTDTQYF. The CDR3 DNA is TGTGCCGGACTAGCGGGCGGCACAGATACGCAGTATTTT.

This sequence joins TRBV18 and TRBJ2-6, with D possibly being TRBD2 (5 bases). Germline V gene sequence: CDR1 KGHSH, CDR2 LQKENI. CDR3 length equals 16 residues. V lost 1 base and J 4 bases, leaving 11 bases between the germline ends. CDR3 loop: CASSPLGKTGANVLTF. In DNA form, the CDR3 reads TGTGCCAGCTCACCACTCGGGAAAACGGGGGCCAACGTCCTGACTTTC.

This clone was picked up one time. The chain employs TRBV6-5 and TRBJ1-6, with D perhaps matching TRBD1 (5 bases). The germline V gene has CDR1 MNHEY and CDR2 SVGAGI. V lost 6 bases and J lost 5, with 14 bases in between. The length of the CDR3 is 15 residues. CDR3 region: CASSPGGINNSPLHF. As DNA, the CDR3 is TGTGCCAGCAGCCCCGGGGGGATAAATAATTCACCCCTCCACTTT.

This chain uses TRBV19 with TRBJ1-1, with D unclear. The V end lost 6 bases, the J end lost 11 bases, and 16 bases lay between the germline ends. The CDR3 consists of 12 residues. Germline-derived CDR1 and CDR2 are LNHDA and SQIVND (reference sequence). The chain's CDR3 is CASRLRAGSAFF. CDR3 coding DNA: TGTGCCAGTAGACTTCGTGCGGGGTCGGCTTTCTTT.

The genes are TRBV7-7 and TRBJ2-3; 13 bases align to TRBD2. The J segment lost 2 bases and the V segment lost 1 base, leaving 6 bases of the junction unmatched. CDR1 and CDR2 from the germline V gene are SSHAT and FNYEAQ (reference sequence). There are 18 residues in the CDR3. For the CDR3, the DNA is TGTGCCAGCAGCTTAGAACTAGCGGGAGGGCAAATCACAGATACGCAGTATTTT. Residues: CASSLELAGGQITDTQYF.

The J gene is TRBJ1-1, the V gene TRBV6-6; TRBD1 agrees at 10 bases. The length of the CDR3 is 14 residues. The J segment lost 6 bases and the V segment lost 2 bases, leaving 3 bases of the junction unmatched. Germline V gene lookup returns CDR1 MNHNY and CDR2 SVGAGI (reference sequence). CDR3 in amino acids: CASSYDRGPSEAFF. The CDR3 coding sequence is TGTGCCAGCAGTTACGACAGGGGGCCCTCTGAAGCTTTCTTT.

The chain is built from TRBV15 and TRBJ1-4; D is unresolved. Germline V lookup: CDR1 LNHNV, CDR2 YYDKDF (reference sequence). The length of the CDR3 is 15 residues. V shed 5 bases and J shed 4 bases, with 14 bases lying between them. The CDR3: CATSGQASYNEKLFF. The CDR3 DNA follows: TGTGCCACCAGCGGTCAAGCGAGTTATAATGAAAAACTGTTTTTT. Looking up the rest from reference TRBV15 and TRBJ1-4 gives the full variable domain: DAMVIQNPRYQVTQFGKPVTLSCSQTLNHNVMYWYQQKSSQAPKLLFHYYDKDFNNEADTPDNFQSRRPNTSFCFLDIRSPGLGDTAMYLCATSGQASYNEKLFFGSGTQLSVL.

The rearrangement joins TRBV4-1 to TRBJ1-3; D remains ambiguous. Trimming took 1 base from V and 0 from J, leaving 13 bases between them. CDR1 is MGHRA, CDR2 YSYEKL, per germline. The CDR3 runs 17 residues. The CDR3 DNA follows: TGCGCCAGCAGCCAAGCGACTGACGTCTTCTCTGGAAACACCATATATTTT. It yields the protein CASSQATDVFSGNTIYF.

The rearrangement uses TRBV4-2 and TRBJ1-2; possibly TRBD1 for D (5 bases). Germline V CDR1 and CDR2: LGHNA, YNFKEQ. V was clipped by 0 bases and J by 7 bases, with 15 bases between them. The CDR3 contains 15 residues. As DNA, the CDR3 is TGTGCCAGCAGCCAAGAATGGGAAGGGGCCCGTGGCTACACCTTC. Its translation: CASSQEWEGARGYTF.

The CDR3 loop reads CASSVGTSGGADNEQFF. CDR3 coding DNA: TGTGCCAGCAGCGTCGGGACTAGCGGGGGGGCTGACAATGAGCAGTTCTTC. The chain has TRBV9 and TRBJ2-1, with 16 bases matching TRBD2. The length of the CDR3 is 17 residues. Germline V CDR1 and CDR2: SGDLS, YYNGEE. The V segment lost 2 bases and the J segment 5 bases; nucleotides outside the gene matches: 4.

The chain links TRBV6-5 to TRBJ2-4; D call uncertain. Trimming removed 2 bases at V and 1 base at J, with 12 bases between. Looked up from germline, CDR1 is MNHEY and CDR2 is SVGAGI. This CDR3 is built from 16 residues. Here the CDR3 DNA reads TGTGCCAGCAGTTACGGGCAACTGTGGGCCAAAAACATTCAGTACTTC. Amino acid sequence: CASSYGQLWAKNIQYF.

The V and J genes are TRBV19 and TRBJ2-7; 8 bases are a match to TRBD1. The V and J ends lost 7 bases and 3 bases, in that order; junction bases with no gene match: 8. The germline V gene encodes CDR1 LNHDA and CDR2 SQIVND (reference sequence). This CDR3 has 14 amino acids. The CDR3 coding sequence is TGTGCCAGTACCCAAGGGACAGGAGGCTACGAGCAGTACTTC. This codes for CASTQGTGGYEQYF.

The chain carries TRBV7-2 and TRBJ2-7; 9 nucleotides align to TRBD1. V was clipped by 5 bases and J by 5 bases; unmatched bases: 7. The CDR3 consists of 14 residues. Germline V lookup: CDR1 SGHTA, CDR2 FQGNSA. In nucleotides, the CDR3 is TGTGCCAGCAGCCCCGGGACAGGGTTCCACGAGCAGTACTTC. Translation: CASSPGTGFHEQYF.